Listed below are T cell receptor beta chains from one sample, sequenced in a study of blood T cell repertoires in COVID-19. Some clones are missing from TCRdb's copy, which holds only in-frame ones; the method was immunoSEQ multiplex PCR. The table includes about 230,000 clones, about 84% detected once. Sequencing was done on a sample of peripheral blood. Every receptor here comes from a woman aged 80 or over with acute or convalescent COVID-19. Both conserved end residues are part of each CDR3. A D gene is named only where the DNA matches it firmly. Clone size is stated in some rows and not others, as once, few, many or a class when expanded.

CDR3aa	CDR3nt	d_gene	abundance	v_gene	j_gene
CASSQESRDVYAFGYTF	TGTGCCAGCAGCCAAGAGTCGCGGGACGTCTATGCTTTTGGCTACACCTTC	NA	once	TRBV4-2	TRBJ1-2
CASSPVEGVQETQYF	TGTGCCAGCTCACCAGTAGAGGGGGTTCAAGAGACCCAGTACTTC	NA	NA	TRBV18	TRBJ2-5
CASSLYNEQFF	TGCGCCAGCAGCCTATACAATGAGCAGTTCTTC	NA	NA	TRBV5-1	TRBJ2-1
CASIWDSQETQYF	TGTGCCAGCATATGGGACAGTCAAGAGACCCAGTACTTC	TRBD1	NA	TRBV6-5	TRBJ2-5
CASRAPLFNEQFF	TGTGCCAGCAGAGCTCCCCTGTTCAATGAGCAGTTCTTC	NA	NA	TRBV27	TRBJ2-1
CASKGHSGNTIYF	TGTGCCAGCAAGGGGCACTCTGGAAACACCATATATTTT	NA	NA	TRBV28	TRBJ1-3
CASSAQPGQANTEAFF	TGCGCCAGCAGCGCTCAACCGGGACAGGCGAACACTGAAGCTTTCTTT	TRBD1	NA	TRBV5-1	TRBJ1-1
CASSEGTGVNGYTF	TGTGCCAGCAGTGAAGGGACAGGGGTTAATGGCTACACCTTC	TRBD1	NA	TRBV2	TRBJ1-2
CASRGGGVAFF	TGTGCCAGCAGGGGTGGAGGGGTAGCTTTCTTT	NA	NA	TRBV14	TRBJ1-1
CASSEQGASEKLFF	TGTGCCAGCAGCGAACAGGGGGCAAGTGAAAAACTGTTTTTT	TRBD1	NA	TRBV7-9	TRBJ1-4
CTSSQALRTSGDANTGELFF	TGCACCAGCAGCCAAGCGTTACGGACTAGCGGCGACGCGAACACCGGGGAGCTGTTTTTT	NA	NA	TRBV1	TRBJ2-2
CASSPDSYSNQPQHF	TGTGCCAGCAGCCCCGACAGTTATAGCAATCAGCCCCAGCATTTT	NA	once	TRBV28	TRBJ1-5
CASSQDLGQTYNEQFF	TGTGCCAGCAGCCAAGATCTAGGACAGACCTACAATGAGCAGTTCTTC	NA	once	TRBV3-1/TRBV3-2	TRBJ2-1
CASSEKTSGGSEQFF	TGTGCCAGCAGTGAAAAAACTAGCGGGGGGAGTGAGCAGTTCTTC	TRBD2	NA	TRBV6-1	TRBJ2-1
CASSLYSRGYGYTF	TGTGCCAGCAGCCTTTACTCCCGGGGGTATGGCTACACCTTC	NA	NA	TRBV7-8	TRBJ1-2
CASSFGQVGTDTQYF	TGTGCCAGCAGTTTTGGACAAGTTGGCACAGATACGCAGTATTTT	NA	NA	TRBV2	TRBJ2-3
CASSLQGVNTEAFF	TGTGCCAGCAGTCTTCAGGGGGTGAACACTGAAGCTTTCTTT	TRBD1	once	TRBV6-5	TRBJ1-1
CASSPRGRSQPQHF	TGTGCCAGCAGCCCCAGGGGGCGCAGTCAGCCCCAGCATTTT	TRBD1	NA	TRBV28	TRBJ1-5
CAWSEGRAPYEQYF	TGTGCCTGGAGTGAGGGCAGGGCCCCCTACGAGCAGTACTTC	NA	once	TRBV30	TRBJ2-7
CASSRQGAEAFF	TGTGCCAGCAGCCGACAGGGGGCTGAAGCTTTCTTT	TRBD1	NA	TRBV3-1/TRBV3-2	TRBJ1-1
CASSQSGGKNEKLFF	TGTGCCAGCAGCCAATCAGGGGGTAAAAATGAAAAACTGTTTTTT	TRBD1	NA	TRBV3-1/TRBV3-2	TRBJ1-4
CASSLEEGNSYEQYF	TGTGCCAGCAGCTTAGAAGAGGGTAACTCCTACGAGCAGTACTTC	NA	NA	TRBV7-6	TRBJ2-7
CASSRGTGGTEAFF	TGCGCCAGCAGCAGGGGGACAGGGGGGACTGAAGCTTTCTTT	TRBD1	NA	TRBV5-1	TRBJ1-1
CATSDEFYRDRANNEQFF	TGTGCCACCAGTGATGAATTTTACCGGGACAGGGCTAACAATGAGCAGTTCTTC	TRBD1	NA	TRBV24-1	TRBJ2-1
CASNNRGSYEQYF	TGTGCCAGTAATAACAGGGGCTCTTACGAGCAGTACTTC	TRBD1	NA	TRBV19	TRBJ2-7
CASSPLTGVNEQYF	TGTGCCAGCTCACCGTTGACGGGAGTAAACGAGCAGTACTTC	NA	NA	TRBV18	TRBJ2-7
CASSLAASGSYEQYF	TGTGCCAGCAGCTTAGCGGCTAGCGGGAGTTACGAGCAGTACTTC	TRBD2	NA	TRBV7-2	TRBJ2-7
CASSLRGGNEKLFF	TGTGCCAGCAGCTTAAGAGGAGGAAATGAAAAACTGTTTTTT	NA	NA	TRBV5-4	TRBJ1-4
CASRPGQGYSGNTIYF	TGTGCCAGCAGACCGGGACAGGGGTATTCTGGAAACACCATATATTTT	TRBD1	NA	TRBV27	TRBJ1-3
CASSQDSLLAKNIQYF	TGTGCCAGCAGCCAAGATTCGTTACTAGCCAAAAACATTCAGTACTTC	NA	NA	TRBV3-1/TRBV3-2	TRBJ2-4
CASSKPGQVTGELFF	TGTGCCAGCTCAAAGCCGGGACAGGTAACCGGGGAGCTGTTTTTT	TRBD1	NA	TRBV18	TRBJ2-2
CASSARGVGAETQYF	TGTGCCAGCAGTGCCCGTGGGGTTGGGGCAGAGACCCAGTACTTC	NA	NA	TRBV2	TRBJ2-5
CASSRDRETYNEQFF	TGTGCCAGCAGCAGGGACAGGGAAACCTACAATGAGCAGTTCTTC	TRBD1	NA	TRBV27	TRBJ2-1
CASSSLTGQSSGANVLTF	TGCGCCAGCAGCTCATTAACGGGACAAAGCTCTGGGGCCAACGTCCTGACTTTC	NA	NA	TRBV5-1	TRBJ2-6
CASSFTVGGSPSYEQYF	TGCGCCAGCAGCTTCACCGTAGGCGGGAGTCCCTCCTACGAGCAGTACTTC	TRBD2	few	TRBV5-1	TRBJ2-7
CASSYSGTGNTEAFF	TGTGCCAGCAGTTACTCCGGGACAGGGAACACTGAAGCTTTCTTT	TRBD1	NA	TRBV6-6	TRBJ1-1
CASSFPPAGPIQYF	TGTGCCAGCAGCTTCCCCCCCGCGGGTCCCATTCAGTACTTC	NA	few	TRBV7-2	TRBJ2-4
CASSQVQGDGYTF	TGTGCCAGCAGCCAAGTTCAAGGGGATGGCTACACCTTC	NA	NA	TRBV3-1/TRBV3-2	TRBJ1-2
CAWSVGRNYGYTF	TGTGCCTGGAGTGTTGGCAGGAACTATGGCTACACCTTC	NA	NA	TRBV30	TRBJ1-2
CASSWDGGQGLTGELFF	TGCGCCAGCAGCTGGGATGGTGGACAGGGGTTAACCGGGGAGCTGTTTTTT	TRBD1	NA	TRBV5-1	TRBJ2-2
CASSLAGGEAGELFF	TGTGCCAGCAGCTTGGCGGGGGGAGAAGCCGGGGAGCTGTTTTTT	TRBD2	NA	TRBV5-6	TRBJ2-2
CASSPPAVSGELFF	TGTGCCAGCTCACCACCGGCAGTGTCCGGGGAGCTGTTTTTT	NA	many	TRBV18	TRBJ2-2
CASSPRRDYGYTF	TGTGCCAGCAGCCCACGGAGAGACTATGGCTACACCTTC	NA	NA	TRBV6-6	TRBJ1-2
CASSQDRLTGDGYTF	TGTGCCAGCAGCCAAGATCGGTTAACAGGGGATGGCTACACCTTC	TRBD1	NA	TRBV3-1/TRBV3-2	TRBJ1-2
CASSLDRNYGYTF	TGTGCCAGCAGCTTGGACAGAAACTATGGCTACACCTTC	NA	NA	TRBV5-4	TRBJ1-2
CASSVGLAASYEQYF	TGTGCCAGCAGTGTAGGACTAGCGGCCTCCTACGAGCAGTACTTC	TRBD2	NA	TRBV27	TRBJ2-7
CASSVGTSGTYYEQYF	TGTGCCAGCAGCGTCGGGACTAGCGGGACGTACTACGAGCAGTACTTC	TRBD2	NA	TRBV9	TRBJ2-7
CASSEGSNTEAFF	TGTGCCAGTAGTGAGGGTTCGAACACTGAAGCTTTCTTT	NA	NA	TRBV19	TRBJ1-1
CASSHSGRDTQYF	TGTGCCAGCAGCCACTCAGGGAGGGATACGCAGTATTTT	NA	NA	TRBV3-1/TRBV3-2	TRBJ2-3
CASSSGGYEQYF	TGTGCCAGCAGCTCGGGGGGCTACGAGCAGTACTTC	TRBD2	NA	TRBV3-1/TRBV3-2	TRBJ2-7
CASSLASGSSYNEQFF	TGCGCCAGCAGCTTGGCCAGCGGCAGCTCCTACAATGAGCAGTTCTTC	NA	once	TRBV5-1	TRBJ2-1
CASRPGQTYEQYF	TGTGCCAGTAGACCGGGACAGACTTACGAGCAGTACTTC	TRBD1	NA	TRBV19	TRBJ2-7
CASSLLWGRREKLFF	TGTGCCAGCAGTTTATTATGGGGGCGTCGGGAAAAACTGTTTTTT	NA	NA	TRBV27	TRBJ1-4
CASSPGQTYNEQFF	TGTGCCAGCAGCCCGGGACAGACATACAATGAGCAGTTCTTC	TRBD1	NA	TRBV14	TRBJ2-1
CASSSGTGREAFF	TGTGCCAGCAGTTCCGGGACAGGGAGGGAAGCTTTCTTT	TRBD1	few	TRBV6-5	TRBJ1-1
CASSQDGTSGALGTQYF	TGTGCCAGCAGCCAAGATGGGACTAGCGGCGCCCTAGGGACCCAGTACTTC	TRBD2	NA	TRBV14	TRBJ2-5
CASSQDPAGTSGGGAKNIQYF	TGTGCCAGCAGCCAAGATCCCGCCGGGACTAGCGGGGGAGGAGCCAAAAACATTCAGTACTTC	TRBD2	NA	TRBV3-1/TRBV3-2	TRBJ2-4
CASSPLQGANEKLFF	TGTGCCAGCTCACCACTCCAGGGGGCTAATGAAAAACTGTTTTTT	TRBD1	NA	TRBV18	TRBJ1-4
CATSVGGERQGAKGGGANVLTF	TGTGCCACCAGTGTCGGAGGGGAAAGACAGGGGGCGAAGGGAGGTGGGGCCAACGTCCTGACTTTC	TRBD1	NA	TRBV24-1	TRBJ2-6
CASSQTQGAIGEQYF	TGTGCCAGCAGCCAGACCCAGGGGGCCATAGGCGAGCAGTACTTC	TRBD1	NA	TRBV7-2	TRBJ2-7